What follows are 15 T cell receptor beta chains derived from one specimen sequenced in a study of CD8+ T cells in alopecia areata. RNA extraction and reverse transcription yielded cDNA as sequencing template. The table came from immunoSEQ multiplex PCR; TCRdb's copy has only in-frame clones and leaves some out. Among about 110,000 clones listed, 45% to 60% were seen once. Sequencing was carried out using NKG2D-low CD8+ T cells sorted from blood. These receptors were taken from a human donor with alopecia areata.

This sequence joins TRBV9 and TRBJ2-2, with TRBD1 matching 8 bases. CDR1 and CDR2 from the germline V gene are SGDLS and YYNGEE. This CDR3 is 17 amino acids long. Losses at the gene ends were 0 bases for V and 4 bases for J; bases not matched to a gene: 8. The CDR3 DNA sequence: TGTGCCAGCAGCGTAGGAGCGTTCGGACAGGGCACCGGGGAGCTGTTTTTT. Its protein is CASSVGAFGQGTGELFF.

This chain connects TRBV27 to TRBJ2-7; tentative D call: TRBD1 (5 bases). The CDR3 length is 15 residues. V was cut by 0 bases and J by 2 bases, with 11 bases left in between. The germline CDR1 and CDR2 sequences are MNHEY and SMNVEV (reference sequence). CDR3: CASSLSTVAAYEQYF. The CDR3 nucleotides read TGTGCCAGCAGTTTATCGACAGTGGCAGCCTACGAGCAGTACTTC.

The CDR3: CASYPRVFRSTDTQYF. The CDR3 nucleotides read TGTGCCAGCTACCCCAGGGTTTTTAGGAGCACAGATACGCAGTATTTT. This rearrangement joins TRBV28 to TRBJ2-3; maybe TRBD1 (5 bases). Germline CDR1 and CDR2: MDHEN and SYDVKM. Trimming took off 8 bases at V and 0 bases at J, with 18 bases between the two ends. The CDR3 consists of 16 residues.

The chain joins TRBV4-2 to TRBJ1-1, with 9 bases matching TRBD1. Trimming removed 1 base from V and 5 bases from J; junction bases left unmatched: 14. Germline V gene lookup returns CDR1 LGHNA and CDR2 YNFKEQ. CDR3 length: 18 residues. The CDR3 protein is CASSQALSGTGRRTEAFF. CDR3 DNA sequence: TGTGCCAGCAGCCAAGCCTTATCCGGGACAGGGAGGCGGACTGAAGCTTTCTTT.

This clone occurred a few times. This chain connects TRBV5-1 to TRBJ1-1; no firm D call. The V end was cut by 4 bases, the J end by 7 bases, with 11 bases between. The CDR3 runs to 12 residues. Looked up from germline, CDR1 is SGHRS and CDR2 is YFSETQ. The DNA of the CDR3 is TGCGCCAGCAGCCCGGGTCGAAGTGAAGCTTTCTTT. This sequence encodes CASSPGRSEAFF.

CDR3 DNA sequence: TGTGCCAGCAGTTCGACTAGCGGGTACAATGAGCAGTTCTTC. This codes for CASSSTSGYNEQFF. V is TRBV2 and J is TRBJ2-1; 10 nucleotides agree with TRBD2. Germline CDR1 reads SNHLY; CDR2 reads FYNNEI. V lost 5 bases to trimming and J lost 4 bases; unmatched junction nucleotides: 2. There are 14 residues in the CDR3.

V gene TRBV27 combines with J gene TRBJ2-3; 8 bases fit TRBD1. Germline CDR1 reads MNHEY; CDR2 reads SMNVEV (reference sequence). V lost 6 bases and J lost 3; bases outside the gene matches: 2. The CDR3 totals 13 residues. The CDR3 DNA reads TGTGCCAGCAGGGACAGGGTTACAGATACGCAGTATTTT. It specifies CASRDRVTDTQYF.

This clone was observed a handful of times. The V gene is TRBV9, the J gene TRBJ1-1; TRBD1 might be the D (6 bases). The CDR3 sequence is 11 residues long. Germline V lookup: CDR1 SGDLS, CDR2 YYNGEE. The V and J ends lost 7 bases and 5 bases respectively, with 9 bases between them. This CDR3 reads CASGGGTEAFF. The CDR3 region has the DNA TGTGCCAGCGGAGGGGGAACTGAAGCTTTCTTT. The variable domain in full, completed from reference TRBV9 and TRBJ1-1, reads DSGVTQTPKHLITATGQRVTLRCSPRSGDLSVYWYQQSLDQGLQFLIQYYNGEERAKGNILERFSAQQFPDLHSELNLSSLELGDSALYFCASGGGTEAFFGQGTRLTVV.

The chain is built from TRBV27 and TRBJ2-1, with D perhaps TRBD1 or TRBD2 (5 bases each). The germline CDR1 and CDR2 sequences are MNHEY and SMNVEV (reference sequence). The germline V and J ends were trimmed by 1 base and 4 bases, with 11 bases remaining between them. There are 15 residues in the CDR3. CDR3 sequence reads: CASSLLGRGYNEQFF. For the CDR3, the DNA is TGTGCCAGCAGTTTATTGGGACGGGGATACAATGAGCAGTTCTTC.

This rearrangement joins TRBV13 to TRBJ1-2; D call uncertain. The CDR3 is 12 residues long. The V and J ends lost 1 base and 6 bases respectively, with 6 bases between them. Germline V gene sequence: CDR1 PRHDT, CDR2 FYEKMQ (reference sequence). CDR3 coding DNA: TGTGCCAGCAGCTTAGCGGGGAATGGCTACACCTTC. Residues: CASSLAGNGYTF. The full variable domain, its missing parts supplied by reference TRBV13 and TRBJ1-2, is AAGVIQSPRHLIKEKRETATLKCYPIPRHDTVYWYQQGPGQDPQFLISFYEKMQSDKGSIPDRFSAQQFSDYHSELNMSSLELGDSALYFCASSLAGNGYTFGSGTRLTVV.

The CDR3 DNA is TGTGCCAGCAGGGCTAAACTAGCGGGAGGGAATGAGCAGTTCTTC. Encoded protein: CASRAKLAGGNEQFF. The chain combines TRBV27 with TRBJ2-1; 13 bases match TRBD2. Per germline, CDR1 MNHEY and CDR2 SMNVEV (reference sequence). V dropped 6 bases and J dropped 7; count of bases not matched to a gene: 6. The CDR3 is 15 amino acids.

Only a few counts were recorded for this clone. J is TRBJ2-7 and V is TRBV7-2; tentatively, D is TRBD2 (6 bases). The CDR3 is 16 residues long. Trimming removed 2 bases at V and 3 bases at J, with 17 bases between. Germline V gives CDR1 SGHTA, CDR2 FQGNSA. The CDR3 DNA sequence: TGTGCCAGCAGCTTATCGGCGGGATATCTATACTACGAGCAGTACTTC. As protein: CASSLSAGYLYYEQYF. Full variable domain (rest looked up from reference TRBV7-2 and TRBJ2-7): GAGVSQSPSNKVTEKGKDVELRCDPISGHTALYWYRQSLGQGLEFLIYFQGNSAPDKSGLPSDRFSAERTGGSVSTLTIQRTQQEDSAVYLCASSLSAGYLYYEQYFGPGTRLTVT.

There are a few counts of this clone. V and J are TRBV4-1 and TRBJ2-1; the D gene is possibly TRBD2 (5 bases). Germline loops: CDR1 MGHRA, CDR2 YSYEKL. The germline V and J ends were trimmed by 4 bases and 2 bases, with 9 bases remaining between them. The CDR3 sequence is 14 residues long. In DNA form, the CDR3 reads TGCGCCAGCAGCCTCGGGGAGCCCTACAATGAGCAGTTCTTC. It encodes CASSLGEPYNEQFF.

Only a few counts were recorded for this clone. V gene TRBV7-9 combines with J gene TRBJ1-2; a weak D match, TRBD1 (5 bases). Trimming took off 5 bases at V and 4 bases at J, with 17 bases between the two ends. CDR1 and CDR2 (germline): SEHNR, FQNEAQ (reference sequence). This CDR3 is 15 amino acids long. For the CDR3, the DNA is TGTGCCAGCAGCCCATCGACCGGACACCTCTATGGCTACACCTTC. It yields the protein CASSPSTGHLYGYTF.

The chain couples TRBV5-1 to TRBJ2-7; unclear D gene. V gave up 2 bases and J gave up 4 bases, with 1 base separating them. Germline V gene lookup returns CDR1 SGHRS and CDR2 YFSETQ. This CDR3 region has 10 residues. The CDR3 loop reads CASSLYEQYF. The CDR3 DNA is TGCGCCAGCAGCTTATACGAGCAGTACTTC.